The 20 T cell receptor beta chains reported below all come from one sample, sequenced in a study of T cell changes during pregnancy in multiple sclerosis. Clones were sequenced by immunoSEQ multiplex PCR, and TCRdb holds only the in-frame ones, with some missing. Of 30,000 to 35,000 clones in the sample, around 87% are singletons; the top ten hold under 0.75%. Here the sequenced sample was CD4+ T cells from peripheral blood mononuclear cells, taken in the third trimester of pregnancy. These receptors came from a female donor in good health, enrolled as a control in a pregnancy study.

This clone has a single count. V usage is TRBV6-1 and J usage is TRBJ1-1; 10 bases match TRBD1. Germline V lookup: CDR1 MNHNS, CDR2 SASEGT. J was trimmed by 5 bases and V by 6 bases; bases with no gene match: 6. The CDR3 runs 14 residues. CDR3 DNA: TGTGCCAGCAGGCGGGGGACAGGGGAGACTGAAGCTTTCTTT. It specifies CASRRGTGETEAFF.

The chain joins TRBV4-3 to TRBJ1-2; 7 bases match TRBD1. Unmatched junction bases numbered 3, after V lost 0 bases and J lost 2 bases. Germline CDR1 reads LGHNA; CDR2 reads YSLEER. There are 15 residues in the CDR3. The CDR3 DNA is TGCGCCAGCAGCCAAGAGGGACAGATCAACTATGGCTACACCTTC. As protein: CASSQEGQINYGYTF.

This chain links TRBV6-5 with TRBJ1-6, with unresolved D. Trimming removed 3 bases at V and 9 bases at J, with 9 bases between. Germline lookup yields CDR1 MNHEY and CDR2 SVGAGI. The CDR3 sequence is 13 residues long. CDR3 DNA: TGTGCCAGCAGTTATTACCGCAGTTCACCCCTCCACTTT. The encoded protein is CASSYYRSSPLHF.

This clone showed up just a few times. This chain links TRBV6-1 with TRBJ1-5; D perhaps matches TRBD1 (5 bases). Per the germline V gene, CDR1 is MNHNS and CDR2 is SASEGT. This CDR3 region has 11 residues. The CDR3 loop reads CGSGSGQPQHF. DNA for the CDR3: TGTGGCTCAGGGTCAGGACAGCCCCAGCATTTT.

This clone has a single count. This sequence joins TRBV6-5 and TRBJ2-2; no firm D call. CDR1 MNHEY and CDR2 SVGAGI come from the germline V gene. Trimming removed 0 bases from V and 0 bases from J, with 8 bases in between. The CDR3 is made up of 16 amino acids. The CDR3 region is CASSYSPGPNTGELFF. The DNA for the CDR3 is TGTGCCAGCAGTTACTCCCCAGGTCCGAACACCGGGGAGCTGTTTTTT.

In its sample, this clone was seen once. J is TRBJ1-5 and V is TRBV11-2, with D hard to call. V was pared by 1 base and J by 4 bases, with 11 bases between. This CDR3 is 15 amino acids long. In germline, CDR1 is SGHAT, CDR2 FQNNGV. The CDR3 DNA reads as TGTGCCAGCAGCTTAGTCCAGGCCCGGAATCAGCCCCAGCATTTT. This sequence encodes CASSLVQARNQPQHF.

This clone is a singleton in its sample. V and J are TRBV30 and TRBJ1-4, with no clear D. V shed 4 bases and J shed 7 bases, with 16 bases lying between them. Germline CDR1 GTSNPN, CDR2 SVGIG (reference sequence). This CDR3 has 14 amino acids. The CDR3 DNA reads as TGTGCCTGGACCAGAGTGGGTCTAGGTGAAAAACTGTTTTTT. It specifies CAWTRVGLGEKLFF.

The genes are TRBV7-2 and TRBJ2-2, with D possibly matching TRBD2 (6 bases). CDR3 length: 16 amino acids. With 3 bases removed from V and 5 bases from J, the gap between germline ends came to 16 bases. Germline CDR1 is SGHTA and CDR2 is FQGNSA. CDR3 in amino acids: CASSLAGPGVTGELFF. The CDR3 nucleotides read TGTGCCAGCAGCTTGGCCGGGCCGGGGGTGACCGGGGAGCTGTTTTTT.

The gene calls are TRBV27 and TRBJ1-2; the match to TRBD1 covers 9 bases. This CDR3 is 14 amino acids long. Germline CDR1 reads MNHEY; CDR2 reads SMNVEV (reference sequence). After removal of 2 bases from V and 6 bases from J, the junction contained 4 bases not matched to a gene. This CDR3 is CASSLTGQGDGYTF. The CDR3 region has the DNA TGTGCCAGCAGTTTAACGGGACAGGGAGATGGCTACACCTTC.

CDR3 sequence reads: CASSQGKRPGNPNEKLFF. In nucleotides, the CDR3 is TGCGCCAGCAGCCAAGGGAAAAGGCCGGGGAACCCTAATGAAAAACTGTTTTTT. The V gene is TRBV4-3, the J gene TRBJ1-4; the D is unclear. Germline V lookup: CDR1 LGHNA, CDR2 YSLEER. V dropped 1 base and J dropped 3 bases, with 18 bases sitting between them. The CDR3 sequence is 18 residues long.

CDR3 DNA: TGTGCCTGGAGCAAAGGGGGTGAAACTGAAGCTTTCTTT. Translating gives CAWSKGGETEAFF. V and J are TRBV30 and TRBJ1-1; tentatively, D is TRBD1 (6 bases). The V gene lost 3 bases and the J gene lost 5 bases, with 13 bases spanning the gap. CDR3 length equals 13 residues. Germline lookup yields CDR1 GTSNPN and CDR2 SVGIG (reference sequence).

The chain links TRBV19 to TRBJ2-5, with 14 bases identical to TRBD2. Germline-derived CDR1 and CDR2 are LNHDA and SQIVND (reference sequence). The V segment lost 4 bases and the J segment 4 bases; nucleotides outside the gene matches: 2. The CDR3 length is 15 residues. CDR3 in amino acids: CASSTGTSGRETQYF. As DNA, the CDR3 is TGTGCCAGTAGTACCGGGACTAGCGGGAGAGAGACCCAGTACTTC.

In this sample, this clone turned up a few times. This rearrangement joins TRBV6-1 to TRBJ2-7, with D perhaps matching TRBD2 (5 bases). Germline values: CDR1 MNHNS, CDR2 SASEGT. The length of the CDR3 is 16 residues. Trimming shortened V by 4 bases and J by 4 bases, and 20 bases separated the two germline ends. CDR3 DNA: TGTGCCAGCAGTGTCGAACGGCACGATGCGGGTTACGAGCAGTACTTC. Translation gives CASSVERHDAGYEQYF.

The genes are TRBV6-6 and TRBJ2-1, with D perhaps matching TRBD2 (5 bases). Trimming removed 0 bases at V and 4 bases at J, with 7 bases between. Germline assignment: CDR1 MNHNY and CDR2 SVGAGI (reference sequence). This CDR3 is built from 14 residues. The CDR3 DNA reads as TGTGCCAGCAGTTACTCGGAGGCTTACAATGAGCAGTTCTTC. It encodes CASSYSEAYNEQFF.

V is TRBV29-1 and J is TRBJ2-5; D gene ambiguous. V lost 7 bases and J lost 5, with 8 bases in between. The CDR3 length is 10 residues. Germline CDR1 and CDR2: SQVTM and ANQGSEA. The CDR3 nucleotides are TGCAGCGGGCAGGCGGAGACCCAGTACTTC. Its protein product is CSGQAETQYF.

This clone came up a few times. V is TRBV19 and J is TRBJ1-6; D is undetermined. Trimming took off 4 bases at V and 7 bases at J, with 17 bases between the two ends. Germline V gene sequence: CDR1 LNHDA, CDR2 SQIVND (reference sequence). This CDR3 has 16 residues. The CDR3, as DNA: TGTGCCAGTAGTACCTCCGCCTCCTTCGCGAATTCACCCCTCCACTTT. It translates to CASSTSASFANSPLHF.

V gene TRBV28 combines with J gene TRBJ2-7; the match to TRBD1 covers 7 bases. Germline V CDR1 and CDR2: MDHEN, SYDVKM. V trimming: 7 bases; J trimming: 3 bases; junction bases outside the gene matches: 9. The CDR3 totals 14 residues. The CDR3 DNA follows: TGTGCCAGCACTCCCGGGACAGTCCTCTACGAGCAGTACTTC. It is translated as CASTPGTVLYEQYF.

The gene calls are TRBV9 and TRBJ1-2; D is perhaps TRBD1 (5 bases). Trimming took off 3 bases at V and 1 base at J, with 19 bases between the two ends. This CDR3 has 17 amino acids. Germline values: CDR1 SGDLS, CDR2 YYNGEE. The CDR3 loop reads CASSGYREAGYNYGYTF. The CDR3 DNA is TGTGCCAGCAGCGGTTACCGAGAGGCAGGGTATAACTATGGCTACACCTTC.

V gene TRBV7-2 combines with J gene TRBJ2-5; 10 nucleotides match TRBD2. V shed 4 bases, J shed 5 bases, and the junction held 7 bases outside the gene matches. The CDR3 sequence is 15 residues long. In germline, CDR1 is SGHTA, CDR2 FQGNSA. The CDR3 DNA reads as TGTGCCAGCAGCTCCCAGCGGGGGGGCCGGGAGACCCAGTACTTC. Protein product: CASSSQRGGRETQYF. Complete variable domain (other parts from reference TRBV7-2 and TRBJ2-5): GAGVSQSPSNKVTEKGKDVELRCDPISGHTALYWYRQSLGQGLEFLIYFQGNSAPDKSGLPSDRFSAERTGGSVSTLTIQRTQQEDSAVYLCASSSQRGGRETQYFGPGTRLLVL.

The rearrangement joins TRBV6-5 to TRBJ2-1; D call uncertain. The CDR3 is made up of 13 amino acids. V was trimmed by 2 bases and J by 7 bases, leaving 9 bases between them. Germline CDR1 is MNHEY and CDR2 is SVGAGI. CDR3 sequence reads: CASSYGPLNEQFF. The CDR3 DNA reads TGTGCCAGCAGTTACGGCCCTCTGAATGAGCAGTTCTTC.